Sequencing of this T cell receptor (beta chain) was carried out in a study of blood T cell repertoires in COVID-19 (dated by TCRdb to 2019 to 2021). Background on the whole study: Samples from collaborators originated in the United States, Italy and Spain and spanned both the acute and convalescent phases of COVID-19. The prospective study material was composed of cDNA or gDNA derived from T cells, B-cell-depleted T cells, or PBMCs. Deeply sampled blood TCRbeta repertoires from subjects exposed to, actively infected with, or recovered from COVID-19 were included in the dataset. A freely available public database, intended as a resource for researchers studying the immune response to SARS-CoV-2, is where the repertoires were released. The samples were drawn from the first 160 participants of the ongoing ImmuneRACE study and from 1,254 subjects provided by 6 global collaborators. Nearly every sample came with metadata listing a de-identified subject ID, COVID-19 status, age in years and sex. HLA class I and class II types, where available, came from metadata supplied by the sample provider rather than from assay-based typing.

Turning to this clone: What this receptor recognizes is not known. Within one base of it there is no much larger clone, and no base qualities were kept.

Samples from volunteer blood donors who had recovered from COVID-19 were contributed by a second Seattle source. Collaborating institutions collected whole blood in K2EDTA tubes following their own protocols. For TCRbeta analysis, collaborator samples were shipped as frozen whole blood, as isolated PBMCs, or as DNA extracted from either sample type. Study-wide findings and limitations: The quantity of clinical and demographic metadata differed by source and by participant and was supplied without curation.

CDR1 and CDR2, looked up from the germline V gene (reference sequence), are LNHDA and SQIVND. The CDR3 covers 13 residues, taking in both the cysteine and the phenylalanine. Only the CDR3 DNA stays, 39 bases, in frame from base 1. The junction shows trimming of 4 bases on V and 10 bases on J, and the gene matches do not reach 1 base of it. The immunoSEQ Assay, a bias-controlled multiplex PCR, was used to amplify TCRbeta CDR3 regions from genomic DNA. Per the authors' processing: Nucleated cell counts per sample were estimated from amplification of reference gene primers within the assay. To quantify the absolute abundance of each unique TCRbeta CDR3 rearrangement, sequence reads were collapsed and filtered. For each sample, productive Simpson clonality was calculated as the square root of Simpson's diversity index across productive rearrangements. This immuneACCESS table, as held by TCRdb, lists in-frame sequences with V and J called but not all clones. Of the missing ones, under half trace to an unresolved V gene in checked studies; the others have no known cause. V and J calls plus clone size are reproduced from that table; the DNA served to infer D and trimming. This sample gives about 260,000 clones in total; about nine tenths of them show up just once. The ten largest clones take up around 2.2% of the sample.

The rearranged segments are TRBV19 and TRBJ2-1; 13 bases in between match TRBD2. The sequence was obtained from a woman between 50 and 59 years old who had recovered from COVID-19. The sample comprised peripheral blood. The DNA sequence reads TGTGCCAGTAGTAAGGGACTAGCGGGAGAGCAGTTCTTC. It codes for CASSKGLAGEQFF.